The next 22 T cell receptor beta chains were all read from a single sample in a study of shared clonotypes between healthy human individuals. Profiled with immunoSEQ multiplex PCR; TCRdb holds only in-frame clones, not every one. This repertoire shows around 2,000,000 clones, approximately 94% found once; its top ten account for more than 0.95%. The naive CD8 fraction comprised CD45RO-negative cells positively selected for CCR7 and excluded terminally differentiated effector memory CD45RA+ cells. Sequencing was done on a sample of naive CD8+ T cells sorted from blood. Source of these receptors: a man aged 18 to 35 in good health.

The chain joins TRBV4-2 to TRBJ2-2; D tentatively fits TRBD1 or TRBD2 (6 bases each). Germline V gene sequence: CDR1 LGHNA, CDR2 YNFKEQ. The ends were cut back, 2 bases at V and 4 bases at J, with 14 bases in the middle. There are 16 residues in the CDR3. The CDR3 reads CASSQRGAGATGELFF. CDR3 nucleotides: TGTGCCAGCAGCCAAAGGGGGGCAGGGGCCACCGGGGAGCTGTTTTTT.

The chain joins TRBV7-9 to TRBJ2-5; perhaps TRBD2 as D (6 bases). Trimming removed 5 bases from V and 3 bases from J, with 10 bases in between. Germline V lookup: CDR1 SEHNR, CDR2 FQNEAQ (reference sequence). This CDR3 spans 13 amino acids. CDR3: CASSSGGEETQYF. The CDR3 region has the DNA TGTGCCAGCAGCAGTGGAGGGGAAGAGACCCAGTACTTC.

CDR3 sequence reads: CASSPTVLAGGSSYEQYF. The CDR3 region has the DNA TGTGCCAGCAGCCCCACTGTTTTAGCGGGAGGGAGCTCCTACGAGCAGTACTTC. This chain links TRBV7-9 with TRBJ2-7, with 11 bases that match TRBD2. CDR1 SEHNR and CDR2 FQNEAQ come from the germline V gene (reference sequence). V was clipped by 5 bases and J by 0 bases; unmatched bases: 12. This CDR3 region has 18 residues.

The gene calls are TRBV5-1 and TRBJ2-7, with D possibly called TRBD1 or TRBD2 (5 bases each). The V end was cut by 0 bases, the J end by 9 bases, with 10 bases between. The germline V gene has CDR1 SGHRS and CDR2 YFSETQ. This CDR3 has 12 residues. The CDR3 loop is CASSLDSRGQYF. CDR3 in DNA: TGCGCCAGCAGCTTGGACTCGAGGGGGCAGTACTTC.

Turning to this clone: The sample contains more than one DNA sequence encoding this CDR3. The CDR3 is CASSVQGIQETQYF. In nucleotides, the CDR3 is TGTGCCAGCAGCGTACAGGGTATCCAAGAGACCCAGTACTTC. The genes are TRBV9 and TRBJ2-5, with D possibly TRBD1 on 5 matching bases. Germline V gives CDR1 SGDLS, CDR2 YYNGEE. The CDR3 covers 14 residues. Trimming shortened V by 1 base and J by 1 base, and 8 bases separated the two germline ends. Variable domain in full (rest from reference TRBV9 and TRBJ2-5): DSGVTQTPKHLITATGQRVTLRCSPRSGDLSVYWYQQSLDQGLQFLIQYYNGEERAKGNILERFSAQQFPDLHSELNLSSLELGDSALYFCASSVQGIQETQYFGPGTRLLVL.

Turning to this clone: Other nucleotide sequences in the sample specify the same CDR3. The chain recombines TRBV5-4 with TRBJ2-1; D uncertain. The CDR3 covers 12 residues. CDR1 and CDR2 (germline): SGHNT, YYREEE (reference sequence). V dropped 2 bases and J dropped 5 bases, with 5 bases sitting between them. This CDR3 reads CASSFSDNEQFF. Here the CDR3 DNA reads TGTGCCAGCAGCTTTAGTGACAATGAGCAGTTCTTC.

Comment on this clone: This CDR3 is also generated by other DNA sequences in the sample. The chain couples TRBV7-3 to TRBJ2-3; 9 nucleotides agree with TRBD2. The germline CDR1 and CDR2 sequences are SGHTA and FQGTGA. V lost 5 bases to trimming and J lost 2 bases; unmatched junction nucleotides: 8. CDR3 length equals 16 residues. This CDR3 reads CASSPLAGASTDTQYF. The CDR3 DNA is TGTGCCAGCAGCCCCTTAGCGGGGGCATCCACAGATACGCAGTATTTT.

The rearrangement uses TRBV11-2 and TRBJ2-7; D perhaps matches TRBD2 (6 bases). Germline CDR1 and CDR2: SGHAT and FQNNGV. Trimming removed 5 bases from V and 0 bases from J, with 17 bases in between. The CDR3 has 16 amino acids. The CDR3 protein is CASSPQAGGISYEQYF. The CDR3 region has the DNA TGTGCCAGCAGCCCGCAGGCAGGAGGGATCTCCTACGAGCAGTACTTC.

The J gene is TRBJ2-3, the V gene TRBV5-1; no clear D. The CDR3 is 14 amino acids. The germline CDR1 and CDR2 sequences are SGHRS and YFSETQ. The V end lost 2 bases, the J end lost 0 bases, and 7 bases lay between the germline ends. CDR3: CASSFSLSTDTQYF. Written as DNA, the CDR3 is TGCGCCAGCAGCTTTTCCCTTAGCACAGATACGCAGTATTTT.

A remark on this clone: Other nucleotide sequences from this sample produce the same CDR3. The chain recombines TRBV11-2 with TRBJ1-1; TRBD1 might be the D (5 bases). Deletions cut 1 base from V and 7 bases from J, with 7 bases between. Germline CDR1 and CDR2: SGHAT and FQNNGV. There are 12 residues in the CDR3. The CDR3 region has the DNA TGTGCCAGCAGCTTAGGGGGCTTTGAAGCTTTCTTT. It is translated as CASSLGGFEAFF.

This clone was seen a single time. The chain employs TRBV6-6 and TRBJ2-1; 10 bases are a match to TRBD2. This CDR3 region has 15 residues. Germline loops: CDR1 MNHNY, CDR2 SVGAGI (reference sequence). Trimming removed 6 bases from V and 8 bases from J; junction bases left unmatched: 10. The CDR3 loop reads CASRGGTSAADEQFF. The CDR3 nucleotides are TGTGCCAGCAGGGGGGGGACTAGCGCCGCGGATGAGCAGTTCTTC.

The genes are TRBV7-8 and TRBJ2-3; D not certain. This CDR3 region has 14 residues. Germline V CDR1 and CDR2: SGHVS, FQNEAQ. Trimming took 4 bases from V and 2 from J, leaving 10 bases between them. This CDR3 is CASSSDLNTDTQYF. CDR3 DNA sequence: TGTGCCAGCAGCTCGGACCTAAACACAGATACGCAGTATTTT.

This clone is a singleton in its sample. The rearrangement joins TRBV6-1 to TRBJ2-7; weak D call: TRBD2 (7 bases). The V gene lost 3 bases and the J gene lost 0 bases, with 12 bases spanning the gap. The germline V gene has CDR1 MNHNS and CDR2 SASEGT. The CDR3 is 15 amino acids. In DNA form, the CDR3 reads TGTGCCAGCAGTGACTACAGGGAGGGCTCCTACGAGCAGTACTTC. Translating gives CASSDYREGSYEQYF.

The chain recombines TRBV5-4 with TRBJ2-3, with TRBD2 as a possible D gene (5 bases). The CDR3 has 17 amino acids. Germline V gene data show CDR1 as SGHNT and CDR2 as YYREEE (reference sequence). Trimming cost V 1 base and J 2 bases, with 17 bases left between them. The chain's CDR3 is CASSLLLRGVDTDTQYF. Written as DNA, the CDR3 is TGTGCCAGCAGCTTGCTGTTACGGGGTGTGGACACAGATACGCAGTATTTT.

The genes are TRBV9 and TRBJ2-7; 7 bases map to TRBD1. V gave up 4 bases and J gave up 0 bases; unmatched junction bases: 13. The CDR3 covers 17 residues. Germline V CDR1 and CDR2: SGDLS, YYNGEE. The CDR3 bases are TGTGCCAGCAGCTCGTCATCCGGGACAGCGAGCTCCTACGAGCAGTACTTC. It is translated as CASSSSSGTASSYEQYF.

The chain couples TRBV16 to TRBJ1-1; perhaps TRBD1 as D (5 bases). The V end was cut by 1 base, the J end by 12 bases, with 15 bases between. Germline V gene lookup returns CDR1 KGHSY and CDR2 FQNENV. This CDR3 has 13 amino acids. This CDR3 reads CASSQYSSGKTFF. The CDR3 DNA is TGTGCCAGCAGCCAATATTCGTCAGGGAAGACTTTCTTT.

In DNA, the CDR3 is TGCGCCAGCAGTGAATCTTTCGGGACTAGCGGTACAGATACGCAGTATTTT. Translation gives CASSESFGTSGTDTQYF. V usage is TRBV10-2 and J usage is TRBJ2-3; 11 bases map to TRBD2. This CDR3 region has 17 residues. The ends lost 3 bases at V and 3 bases at J; junction bases unmatched: 8. Germline lookup yields CDR1 WSHSY and CDR2 SAAADI.

The chain uses TRBV28 and TRBJ2-7; the match to TRBD1 covers 10 bases. Germline V gene data show CDR1 as MDHEN and CDR2 as SYDVKM. CDR3 size: 13 residues. Trimming removed 8 bases from V and 3 bases from J; junction bases left unmatched: 4. Written as DNA, the CDR3 is TGTGCCAGCCGAAGGGACAGGGGCTACGAGCAGTACTTC. It yields the protein CASRRDRGYEQYF. Filled out from reference TRBV28 and TRBJ2-7, the complete variable domain reads DVKVTQSSRYLVKRTGEKVFLECVQDMDHENMFWYRQDPGLGLRLIYFSYDVKMKEKGDIPEGYSVSREKKERFSLILESASTNQTSMYLCASRRDRGYEQYFGPGTRLTVT.

This chain uses TRBV6-5 with TRBJ2-7; either TRBD1 or TRBD2 may fit D (6 bases each). This CDR3 spans 12 amino acids. Trimming took off 5 bases at V and 4 bases at J, with 9 bases between the two ends. Germline CDR1 and CDR2: MNHEY and SVGAGI. The CDR3 DNA follows: TGTGCCAGCAGTGGGGGGCAATACGAGCAGTACTTC. Translation: CASSGGQYEQYF.

This chain uses TRBV19 with TRBJ1-5; D gene unclear. The CDR3 spans 13 residues. Germline V CDR1 and CDR2: LNHDA, SQIVND (reference sequence). V gave up 3 bases and J gave up 5 bases, with 8 bases separating them. CDR3 coding DNA: TGTGCCAGTAGTATGGCCAGCGATCAGCCCCAGCATTTT. This encodes CASSMASDQPQHF.

CDR3 in DNA: TGTGCCAGCAGCTTAGGTCATAGCGGGAGCTATCAAGAGACCCAGTACTTC. Its translation is CASSLGHSGSYQETQYF. The chain links TRBV7-2 to TRBJ2-5; 9 nucleotides line up with TRBD2. The CDR3 extends over 17 amino acids. The V gene's germline CDR1 is SGHTA and CDR2 FQGNSA. V trimming: 1 base; J trimming: 2 bases; junction bases outside the gene matches: 8.

The CDR3 protein is CASSWGGLGNSPLHF. The CDR3 DNA follows: TGTGCCAGCAGCTGGGGGGGGTTGGGTAATTCACCCCTCCACTTT. This sequence joins TRBV27 and TRBJ1-6; tentative D call: TRBD1 (5 bases). Trimming stripped 6 bases from V and 6 bases from J, with 15 bases between. Germline values: CDR1 MNHEY, CDR2 SMNVEV (reference sequence). The CDR3 is 15 residues long.